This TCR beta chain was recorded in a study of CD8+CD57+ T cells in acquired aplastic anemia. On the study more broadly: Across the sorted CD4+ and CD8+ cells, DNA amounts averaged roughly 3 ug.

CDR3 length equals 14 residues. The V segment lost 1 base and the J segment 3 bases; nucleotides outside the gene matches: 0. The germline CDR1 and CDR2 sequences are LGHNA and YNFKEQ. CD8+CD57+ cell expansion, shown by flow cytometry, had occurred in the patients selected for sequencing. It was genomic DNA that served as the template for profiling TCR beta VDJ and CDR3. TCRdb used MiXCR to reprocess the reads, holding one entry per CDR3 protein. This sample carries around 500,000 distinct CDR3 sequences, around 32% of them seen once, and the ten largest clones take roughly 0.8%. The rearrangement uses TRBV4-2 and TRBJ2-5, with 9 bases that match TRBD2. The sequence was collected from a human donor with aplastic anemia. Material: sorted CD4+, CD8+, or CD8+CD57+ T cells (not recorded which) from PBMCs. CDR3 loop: CASSQASGKETQYF. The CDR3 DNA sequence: TGTGCCAGCAGCCAAGCTAGCGGGAAAGAGACCCAGTACTTC.